What follows are 14 T cell receptor beta chains derived from one specimen sequenced in a study of T-cell memory formation after mild COVID-19. TCRdb re-analysed the 5' RACE reads in MiXCR, keeping a single row per CDR3 protein. The sample shows fewer than 650,000 distinct CDR3 sequences, approximately 21% of them seen only once. The sequenced material came from PBMCs or a T cell subset sorted from them (not recorded which). The receptors shown here come from an adult woman who had mild COVID-19 (a few samples of this study predate the infection). Cell type and time point are not known.

V is TRBV3-1 and J is TRBJ1-1, with a weak D call TRBD1 (6 bases). Germline assignment: CDR1 LGHDT and CDR2 YNNKEL (reference sequence). The CDR3 covers 15 residues. V lost 3 bases and J 10 bases, leaving 21 bases between the germline ends. The CDR3 loop is CASSQSGRGGGPAFF. The CDR3 DNA sequence: TGTGCCAGCAGCCAGAGTGGAAGGGGGGGCGGACCAGCTTTCTTT.

This clonotype was seen only a few times. J is TRBJ2-1 and V is TRBV7-9, with TRBD1 as a possible D gene (6 bases). This CDR3 region has 12 residues. V lost 5 bases and J 8 bases, leaving 10 bases between the germline ends. CDR1 SEHNR and CDR2 FQNEAQ come from the germline V gene (reference sequence). This CDR3 is CASSTWTDEQFF. The CDR3 DNA sequence: TGTGCCAGCAGCACCTGGACAGATGAGCAGTTCTTC.

The chain links TRBV7-9 to TRBJ2-5; 10 bases align to TRBD1. Germline V gives CDR1 SEHNR, CDR2 FQNEAQ (reference sequence). The CDR3 has 16 amino acids. Trimming at V came to 5 bases and at J to 3 bases, leaving 9 bases not matched to a gene. CDR3 sequence: CASSVIRDRGEETQYF. The CDR3 nucleotides are TGTGCCAGCAGCGTAATTAGGGACAGGGGAGAAGAGACCCAGTACTTC.

The genes are TRBV27 and TRBJ1-6; 7 bases fit TRBD1. J gave up 7 bases and V 4 bases, and 7 bases lay outside the gene matches. The CDR3 has 15 amino acids. Germline V gene data show CDR1 as MNHEY and CDR2 as SMNVEV (reference sequence). This CDR3 reads CASSSRDRVNSPLHF. CDR3 in DNA: TGTGCCAGCAGTTCACGGGACAGAGTGAATTCACCCCTCCACTTT.

The V and J genes are TRBV5-1 and TRBJ2-5, with D perhaps TRBD1 (6 bases). Germline lookup yields CDR1 SGHRS and CDR2 YFSETQ. V lost 5 bases and J 2 bases, leaving 13 bases between the germline ends. The CDR3 totals 14 residues. The CDR3 DNA follows: TGCGCCAGCAGTGCCTTACAGGGACAAGAGACCCAGTACTTC. Translating gives CASSALQGQETQYF.

J is TRBJ2-5 and V is TRBV4-3; D ambiguous. CDR3 length equals 14 residues. Germline V gene data show CDR1 as LGHNA and CDR2 as YSLEER. The V and J ends lost 1 base and 5 bases respectively, with 11 bases between them. The CDR3 protein is CASSQGTVGETQYF. The CDR3 nucleotides read TGCGCCAGCAGCCAAGGGACGGTGGGGGAGACCCAGTACTTC.

The chain couples TRBV24-1 to TRBJ2-5, with D possibly matching TRBD2 (5 bases). Germline V CDR1 and CDR2: KGHDR, SFDVKD. The CDR3 consists of 15 residues. Trimming removed 2 bases at V and 2 bases at J, with 11 bases between. The CDR3 DNA is TGTGCCACCAGTGATTCAAACCCGGGGCAAGAGACCCAGTACTTC. The encoded protein is CATSDSNPGQETQYF.

The CDR3 DNA reads TGTGCCACCAGCAGGCCTGGGACAGGGAACACTGAAGCTTTCTTT. This sequence encodes CATSRPGTGNTEAFF. V usage is TRBV15 and J usage is TRBJ1-1, with TRBD1 matching 8 bases. Germline values: CDR1 LNHNV, CDR2 YYDKDF (reference sequence). The CDR3 consists of 15 residues. Unmatched junction bases numbered 4, after V lost 3 bases and J lost 1 base. Full variable domain (missing parts from reference TRBV15 and TRBJ1-1): DAMVIQNPRYQVTQFGKPVTLSCSQTLNHNVMYWYQQKSSQAPKLLFHYYDKDFNNEADTPDNFQSRRPNTSFCFLDIRSPGLGDTAMYLCATSRPGTGNTEAFFGQGTRLTVV.

The chain joins TRBV7-2 to TRBJ1-1; possible D gene TRBD1, 5 bases. In germline, CDR1 is SGHTA, CDR2 FQGNSA. V was clipped by 1 base and J by 6 bases, with 12 bases between them. CDR3 size: 14 residues. CDR3 coding DNA: TGTGCCAGCAGCTTAGGAGGGCCAGGGCCTGAAGCTTTCTTT. This translates into CASSLGGPGPEAFF. The full variable domain, in which reference TRBV7-2 and TRBJ1-1 provide the parts outside the CDR3, is GAGVSQSPSNKVTEKGKDVELRCDPISGHTALYWYRQSLGQGLEFLIYFQGNSAPDKSGLPSDRFSAERTGGSVSTLTIQRTQQEDSAVYLCASSLGGPGPEAFFGQGTRLTVV.

This chain uses TRBV25-1 with TRBJ1-1, with D hard to call. The germline V gene has CDR1 MGHDK and CDR2 SYGVNS. The CDR3 sequence is 14 residues long. V was shortened by 2 bases and J by 3 bases, with 10 bases between the two germline ends. The CDR3 is CASSEASFHTEAFF. CDR3 DNA sequence: TGTGCCAGCAGTGAAGCCTCTTTTCACACTGAAGCTTTCTTT. Using reference TRBV25-1 and TRBJ1-1 for the parts outside the CDR3, the full variable domain is EADIYQTPRYLVIGTGKKITLECSQTMGHDKMYWYQQDPGMELHLIHYSYGVNSTEKGDLSSESTVSRIRTEHFPLTLESARPSHTSQYLCASSEASFHTEAFFGQGTRLTVV.

The chain recombines TRBV4-1 with TRBJ2-1; D might be TRBD1 (5 bases). CDR1 is MGHRA, CDR2 YSYEKL, per germline. V was shortened by 0 bases and J by 4 bases, with 10 bases between the two germline ends. This CDR3 contains 15 residues. The CDR3 nucleotides read TGCGCCAGCAGCCAAGATCGACAGTTATACAATGAGCAGTTCTTC. It yields the protein CASSQDRQLYNEQFF.

This clonotype was counted a few times. The chain is built from TRBV10-3 and TRBJ2-5; TRBD1 is a possible D gene (6 bases). Germline CDR1 is ENHRY and CDR2 is SYGVKD. The CDR3 is 16 amino acids. The ends were cut back, 8 bases at V and 2 bases at J, with 21 bases in the middle. The CDR3 DNA reads as TGTGCCATCGGGGGCTCCAAGGATGGGGGTCAAGAGACCCAGTACTTC. Amino acids: CAIGGSKDGGQETQYF.

V and J are TRBV11-2 and TRBJ2-5; TRBD1 matches 7 bases. In germline, CDR1 is SGHAT, CDR2 FQNNGV. The CDR3 consists of 15 residues. The trim removed 4 bases at V and 2 bases at J, leaving 7 bases unmatched. The chain's CDR3 is CASSWGQNVQETQYF. Written as DNA, the CDR3 is TGTGCCAGCAGCTGGGGACAGAACGTTCAAGAGACCCAGTACTTC.

The chain uses TRBV29-1 and TRBJ2-1, with 9 bases matching TRBD2. The CDR3 extends over 12 amino acids. Germline loops: CDR1 SQVTM, CDR2 ANQGSEA. This CDR3 reads CSGLALGGEQFF. In DNA form, the CDR3 reads TGCAGTGGACTAGCGTTAGGGGGTGAGCAGTTCTTC.